The 17 T cell receptor beta chains presented below share a single source sample, sequenced in a study of T cells in Graves' hyperthyroidism and ophthalmopathy. The CDR3 regions of TCR beta were amplified from RNA transcripts. In the first-round RT-PCR of the TCR CDR3, the HTBI primer set was used. TCRdb itself ran the multiplex PCR reads through MiXCR, one entry per CDR3 protein. The data show 450,000 to 650,000 distinct CDR3 sequences, 14% seen once. Sample: blood. The receptors were sampled from a woman aged 18-29 years with Graves' ophthalmopathy.

This clonotype appeared a few times. This chain joins TRBV30 and TRBJ1-1, with D perhaps matching TRBD1 (5 bases). This CDR3 spans 16 amino acids. Trimming removed 1 base from V and 1 base from J, with 16 bases in between. Germline CDR1 GTSNPN, CDR2 SVGIG (reference sequence). CDR3 sequence reads: CAWSGLEGLGNTEAFF. For the CDR3, the DNA is TGTGCCTGGAGTGGGCTCGAGGGGTTGGGGAACACTGAAGCTTTCTTT.

This chain's CDR3 is CASSYGGVKAEAFF. CDR3 nucleotides: TGTGCCAGCAGTTACGGGGGGGTTAAGGCTGAAGCTTTCTTT. The J gene is TRBJ1-1, the V gene TRBV6-5; D is possibly TRBD1 (5 bases). The CDR3 loop spans 14 amino acids. The ends were cut back, 2 bases at V and 6 bases at J, with 13 bases in the middle. Germline V gene sequence: CDR1 MNHEY, CDR2 SVGAGI.

The chain carries TRBV5-8 and TRBJ2-5; D possibly corresponds to TRBD1 (6 bases). The ends were cut back, 2 bases at V and 0 bases at J, with 17 bases in the middle. Germline loops: CDR1 SGHTS, CDR2 YDEGEE. The CDR3 contains 17 residues. CDR3 in amino acids: CASSFSPGQRYQETQYF. DNA of the CDR3: TGTGCCAGCAGCTTTTCGCCGGGACAACGGTACCAAGAGACCCAGTACTTC.

This clonotype came up many times. The V gene is TRBV7-3, the J gene TRBJ2-1, with 7 bases identical to TRBD2. The CDR3 runs 13 residues. CDR1 SGHTA and CDR2 FQGTGA come from the germline V gene. After removal of 1 base from V and 8 bases from J, the junction contained 2 bases not matched to a gene. This CDR3 reads CASSLSGSDEQFF. CDR3 DNA sequence: TGTGCCAGCAGCTTAAGCGGGAGCGATGAGCAGTTCTTC.

There are many counts of this clonotype. This sequence joins TRBV7-9 and TRBJ2-7; 13 nucleotides align to TRBD2. The CDR3 is made up of 16 amino acids. Germline CDR1 and CDR2: SEHNR and FQNEAQ (reference sequence). The V gene end was trimmed by 2 bases and the J gene end by 5 bases; junction bases not matched to a gene: 6. CDR3 nucleotide sequence: TGTGCCAGCAGCTTACGGACTAGCGGGAGTCTCCACGAGCAGTACTTC. Encoded protein: CASSLRTSGSLHEQYF.

The CDR3 nucleotides read TGTGCCACCAGCTTTGACCGCAATCAGCCCCAGCATTTT. Translated, it gives CATSFDRNQPQHF. This chain links TRBV15 with TRBJ1-5; D uncertain. Germline V lookup: CDR1 LNHNV, CDR2 YYDKDF (reference sequence). V was clipped by 5 bases and J by 2 bases, with 7 bases between them. The CDR3 sequence is 13 residues long.

This clonotype was detected ten times or more. The chain uses TRBV7-3 and TRBJ1-1; D is undetermined. CDR1 and CDR2 from the germline V gene are SGHTA and FQGTGA. V was clipped by 5 bases and J by 4 bases, with 17 bases between them. This CDR3 region has 15 residues. The CDR3 sequence is CASSVSGWRGTEAFF. Written as DNA, the CDR3 is TGTGCCAGCAGCGTATCCGGATGGAGAGGCACTGAAGCTTTCTTT.

This clonotype occurred many times. The chain carries TRBV27 and TRBJ2-7, with D possibly called TRBD1 or TRBD2 (7 bases each). Germline assignment: CDR1 MNHEY and CDR2 SMNVEV (reference sequence). The germline V and J ends were trimmed by 3 bases and 4 bases, with 16 bases remaining between them. The CDR3 totals 15 residues. The CDR3 DNA is TGTGCCAGCAGTTTTACAGGGGAGGGGGTTTACGAGCAGTACTTC. The encoded protein is CASSFTGEGVYEQYF.

Many counts were recorded for this clonotype. The V gene is TRBV28, the J gene TRBJ2-7; perhaps D is TRBD1 or TRBD2 (5 bases each). V was shortened by 7 bases and J by 0 bases, with 10 bases between the two germline ends. Germline lookup yields CDR1 MDHEN and CDR2 SYDVKM. This CDR3 spans 13 amino acids. This CDR3 reads CASTAGSSYEQYF. The CDR3 DNA is TGTGCCAGCACCGCAGGGAGCTCCTACGAGCAGTACTTC.

In its sample, this clonotype was seen once. V is TRBV3-1 and J is TRBJ2-7, with 7 bases lining up with TRBD2. Germline V CDR1 and CDR2: LGHDT, YNNKEL (reference sequence). Trimming removed 7 bases from V and 1 base from J; junction bases left unmatched: 16. This CDR3 comprises 17 residues. This CDR3 reads CASIPPGTGGRSYEQYF. CDR3 nucleotides: TGTGCCAGCATCCCACCGGGAACGGGGGGTAGGTCCTACGAGCAGTACTTC.

The gene calls are TRBV20-1 and TRBJ2-5; TRBD2 matches 7 bases. J gave up 13 bases and V 8 bases, and 16 bases lay outside the gene matches. The CDR3 is made up of 12 amino acids. CDR1 is DFQATT, CDR2 SNEGSKA, per germline (reference sequence). The CDR3 sequence is CSPWRGGPSRYF. CDR3 in DNA: TGCAGTCCCTGGAGGGGAGGGCCATCAAGGTACTTC.

This clonotype was counted at least ten times. V usage is TRBV5-1 and J usage is TRBJ1-2; the D gene is possibly TRBD1 (5 bases). The germline gives CDR1 SGHRS, CDR2 YFSETQ. The CDR3 loop spans 15 amino acids. Deletions cut 3 bases from V and 3 bases from J, with 15 bases between. The CDR3 protein is CASSSGLLGDYGYTF. The CDR3 DNA sequence: TGCGCCAGCAGCTCGGGACTCCTAGGCGACTATGGCTACACCTTC.

This clonotype was detected many times. This rearrangement joins TRBV7-8 to TRBJ2-1; 14 nucleotides agree with TRBD2. The V segment lost 5 bases and the J segment 9 bases; nucleotides outside the gene matches: 12. The CDR3 has 17 residues. Looked up from germline, CDR1 is SGHVS and CDR2 is FQNEAQ. The CDR3 bases are TGTGCCAGCAGCACCCGGACTAGCGGGGGGTGGGGGGTTGAGCAGTTCTTC. It yields the protein CASSTRTSGGWGVEQFF.

This clonotype has a count of ten or more. V gene TRBV20-1 combines with J gene TRBJ2-7; 10 nucleotides agree with TRBD1. This CDR3 is built from 15 residues. After removal of 1 base from V and 3 bases from J, the junction contained 6 bases not matched to a gene. The V gene's germline CDR1 is DFQATT and CDR2 SNEGSKA (reference sequence). The CDR3 region has the DNA TGCAGTGCTAGAGCCGATGACAGGGGGCTCTACGAGCAGTACTTC. This codes for CSARADDRGLYEQYF.

This clonotype appeared many times. J is TRBJ2-5 and V is TRBV2; no firm D call. Germline V gene lookup returns CDR1 SNHLY and CDR2 FYNNEI. Trimming pared 5 bases from V and 4 bases from J, leaving 14 bases between. CDR3 length: 14 residues. The CDR3 nucleotides read TGTGCCAGCAGTACCAGCCATTCAGGAGAGACCCAGTACTTC. Its protein is CASSTSHSGETQYF.

This clonotype was seen repeatedly, ten times or more. V gene TRBV11-2 combines with J gene TRBJ1-1, with TRBD1 matching 9 bases. CDR1 and CDR2 from the germline V gene are SGHAT and FQNNGV. CDR3 length equals 14 residues. The ends lost 5 bases at V and 4 bases at J; junction bases unmatched: 5. The CDR3 DNA is TGTGCCAGCAGCGAACAGGGGGCAGGCACTGAAGCTTTCTTT. Its protein product is CASSEQGAGTEAFF.

The genes are TRBV18 and TRBJ1-2; D is undetermined. Germline assignment: CDR1 KGHSH and CDR2 LQKENI. The V and J ends lost 1 base and 2 bases respectively, with 8 bases between them. The length of the CDR3 is 14 residues. DNA for the CDR3: TGTGCCAGCTCACCACTGACACTGAACTATGGCTACACCTTC. Its translation: CASSPLTLNYGYTF.